Shown below are 30 T cell receptor beta chains from a single sample sequenced in a study of CD8+CD57+ T cells in acquired aplastic anemia. An expansion of CD8+CD57+ cells by flow cytometry had been shown in patients chosen for sequencing. TCR beta VDJ and CDR3 profiling used genomic DNA as template. TCRdb processed the reads anew with MiXCR; each CDR3 protein has one entry. The table records under 500,000 distinct CDR3 sequences, around a third of them present only once. The specimen was sorted CD4+, CD8+, or CD8+CD57+ T cells (not recorded which) from PBMCs. The source is a human donor with aplastic anemia.

This chain joins TRBV7-2 and TRBJ2-7, with 8 nucleotides matching TRBD1. The trim removed 5 bases at V and 0 bases at J, leaving 6 bases unmatched. This CDR3 region has 15 residues. Germline assignment: CDR1 SGHTA and CDR2 FQGNSA. The CDR3 coding sequence is TGTGCCAGCAGCCCCCCCGGGACAGGCTCCTACGAGCAGTACTTC. It encodes CASSPPGTGSYEQYF.

For this clonotype: The junction shows a germline mismatch at one end, possibly a read error. The chain couples TRBV20-1 to TRBJ2-7; D might be TRBD2 (5 bases). CDR1 is DFQATT and CDR2 is SNEGSKA in the germline V gene (reference sequence). There are 12 residues in the CDR3. The CDR3 DNA is TGCAGTGCGACGGGGTCCTCCTACGGGCAGTACTTC. Residues: CSATGSSYGQYF.

This rearrangement joins TRBV24-1 to TRBJ1-4; maybe TRBD1 (5 bases). The CDR3 covers 17 residues. Deletions cut 2 bases from V and 0 bases from J, with 12 bases between. Germline CDR1 KGHDR, CDR2 SFDVKD. CDR3 nucleotides: TGTGCCACCAGTGATTCAAAACAGGCGACAACTAATGAAAAACTGTTTTTT. The encoded protein is CATSDSKQATTNEKLFF.

This clonotype was observed once. The V and J genes are TRBV19 and TRBJ1-5, with 10 bases lining up with TRBD1. This CDR3 is built from 16 residues. Germline V lookup: CDR1 LNHDA, CDR2 SQIVND (reference sequence). V dropped 10 bases and J dropped 6; count of bases not matched to a gene: 15. CDR3 region: CATKNRGTGDTQPQHF. The CDR3 nucleotides are TGTGCCACCAAAAACCGAGGGACAGGGGACACTCAGCCCCAGCATTTT.

This clonotype turned up a few times. The V and J genes are TRBV25-1 and TRBJ2-7; D is possibly TRBD2 (6 bases). In germline, CDR1 is MGHDK, CDR2 SYGVNS. The V end lost 8 bases, the J end lost 3 bases, and 17 bases lay between the germline ends. The CDR3 consists of 14 residues. The CDR3 region has the DNA TGTGCCAGCTCACCGGCCGGGGGAAACTACGAGCAGTACTTC. Its translation: CASSPAGGNYEQYF.

This clonotype was picked up a small number of times. The rearrangement joins TRBV6-1 to TRBJ1-5, with TRBD1 matching 10 bases. After removal of 5 bases from V and 15 bases from J, the junction contained 7 bases not matched to a gene. CDR1 is MNHNS and CDR2 is SASEGT in the germline V gene. The CDR3 extends over 12 amino acids. CDR3 residues: CASSLRDRGRHF. CDR3 coding DNA: TGTGCCAGCAGTCTCCGGGACAGGGGAAGGCATTTT.

The J gene is TRBJ2-7, the V gene TRBV29-1; 7 bases are a match to TRBD2. CDR1 and CDR2 (germline): SQVTM, ANQGSEA. The ends lost 7 bases at V and 1 base at J; junction bases unmatched: 4. The CDR3 extends over 12 amino acids. CDR3 amino acids: CSGGGWSYEQYF. DNA of the CDR3: TGCAGCGGGGGAGGGTGGTCCTACGAGCAGTACTTC.

As regards this clonotype: At one end the junction does not follow the germline gene, possibly because of a read error. This rearrangement joins TRBV18 to TRBJ1-4, with TRBD1 matching over 7 bases. CDR3 length equals 15 residues. CDR1 KGHSH and CDR2 LQKENI come from the germline V gene. CDR3 in amino acids: CAGSRQGAANEKLFF. CDR3 sequence (DNA): TGTGCCGGCTCACGACAGGGAGCAGCTAATGAAAAACTGTTTTTT.

This sequence joins TRBV7-2 and TRBJ2-5, with 9 bases lining up with TRBD2. V dropped 2 bases and J dropped 7; count of bases not matched to a gene: 5. Germline assignment: CDR1 SGHTA and CDR2 FQGNSA. This CDR3 has 14 residues. The CDR3 loop is CASSLQRGEGTQYF. DNA for the CDR3: TGTGCCAGCAGCTTACAGCGGGGGGAGGGGACCCAGTACTTC.

The rearrangement joins TRBV27 to TRBJ1-5; perhaps TRBD1 as D (5 bases). Trimming took off 6 bases at V and 2 bases at J, with 26 bases between the two ends. The CDR3 runs 19 residues. Germline CDR1 MNHEY, CDR2 SMNVEV (reference sequence). The CDR3 sequence is CASSWRTLGPPERNQPQHF. DNA of the CDR3: TGTGCCAGCAGCTGGCGAACATTGGGACCGCCCGAGCGCAATCAGCCCCAGCATTTT.

This clonotype was found a few times. V gene TRBV9 combines with J gene TRBJ1-1; D not resolved. Germline V gives CDR1 SGDLS, CDR2 YYNGEE. The CDR3 is 15 amino acids. V was cut by 4 bases and J by 1 base, with 14 bases left in between. The chain's CDR3 is CASSPHVVENTEAFF. The DNA for the CDR3 is TGTGCCAGCAGCCCCCACGTGGTGGAGAACACTGAAGCTTTCTTT.

This clonotype was detected only a few times. One junction end disagrees with the germline gene, perhaps due to a read error. This rearrangement joins TRBV7-3 to TRBJ1-1, with D perhaps TRBD1 (6 bases). This CDR3 is 13 amino acids long. Germline V CDR1 and CDR2: SGHTA, FQGTGA. Written as DNA, the CDR3 is TGCGCCAGCAGCCGAGGGCAGGGGACTGAAGCTTTCTTT. Encoded protein: CASSRGQGTEAFF.

This clonotype was seen only a few times. The chain carries TRBV2 and TRBJ2-7; 11 bases agree with TRBD2. V shed 6 bases and J 6 bases; nucleotides not matched to a gene: 10. CDR1 and CDR2 (germline): SNHLY, FYNNEI. CDR3 length: 15 amino acids. The CDR3 sequence is CASRRGGTSGLEQYF. Here the CDR3 DNA reads TGTGCCAGCAGGAGAGGGGGGACTAGCGGACTCGAGCAGTACTTC.

This clonotype was seen repeatedly, ten times or more. The CDR3 region has the DNA TGCAGTGCTCCGAGGGGCCAAGGGTTGGGTCAGCCCCAGCATTTT. Translating it yields CSAPRGQGLGQPQHF. The gene calls are TRBV20-1 and TRBJ1-5, with a weak D call TRBD1 (5 bases). The germline V gene encodes CDR1 DFQATT and CDR2 SNEGSKA (reference sequence). Trimming pared 5 bases from V and 6 bases from J, leaving 20 bases between. The CDR3 extends over 15 amino acids.

This clonotype appeared many times. This chain uses TRBV7-9 with TRBJ2-7, with a possible D match to TRBD1 (5 bases). V lost 2 bases, J lost 5 bases, and 7 bases lay in between. CDR1 is SEHNR, CDR2 FQNEAQ, per germline (reference sequence). The CDR3 is 12 amino acids. The CDR3 loop is CASSLIGDEQYF. The DNA for the CDR3 is TGTGCCAGCAGCTTAATAGGGGACGAGCAGTACTTC. Supplemented by reference TRBV7-9 and TRBJ2-7, the full variable domain reads DTGVSQNPRHKITKRGQNVTFRCDPISEHNRLYWYRQTLGQGPEFLTYFQNEAQLEKSRLLSDRFSAERPKGSFSTLEIQRTEQGDSAMYLCASSLIGDEQYFGPGTRLTVT.

Comment on this clonotype: Since a much larger clone is just one base distant, this may be a read error. The V call is TRBV11-1, the J call TRBJ2-7; TRBD2 agrees at 15 bases. V lost 4 bases to trimming and J lost 4 bases; unmatched junction nucleotides: 11. This CDR3 has 18 residues. The germline gives CDR1 SGHAT, CDR2 FQDESV (reference sequence). CDR3 DNA sequence: TGTGCCAGCAGCTCAGGACTAGCGGGAGGGCCGCTCGGGTACGAGCAGTACTTC. It specifies CASSSGLAGGPLGYEQYF.

The chain couples TRBV5-6 to TRBJ1-6; D remains unclear. V was pared by 1 base and J by 5 bases, with 7 bases between. Germline-derived CDR1 and CDR2 are SGHDT and YYEEEE. The CDR3 length is 14 residues. The CDR3 reads CASSLYQNNSPLHF. The CDR3 region has the DNA TGTGCCAGCAGCTTGTATCAGAATAATTCACCCCTCCACTTT.

V gene TRBV4-2 combines with J gene TRBJ2-3; 12 nucleotides agree with TRBD2. CDR1 is LGHNA, CDR2 YNFKEQ, per germline. The CDR3 consists of 17 residues. With 4 bases clipped from V and 2 bases from J, the junction kept 7 bases outside the gene matches. This chain's CDR3 is CASSPTSGRPNTDTQYF. The CDR3 bases are TGTGCCAGCAGCCCAACTAGCGGGAGGCCGAACACAGATACGCAGTATTTT.

This clonotype was counted only a few times. V is TRBV4-1 and J is TRBJ2-7, with 7 nucleotides matching TRBD1. The junction had 5 bases not matched to a gene; V was cut back by 3 bases and J by 0 bases. The CDR3 is 15 amino acids. From germline, CDR1 is MGHRA and CDR2 YSYEKL. CDR3 DNA sequence: TGCGCCAGCAGCCATCCCGGGACAGCCTCCTACGAGCAGTACTTC. Residues: CASSHPGTASYEQYF.

The table lists this clonotype with a few counts. A single base separates this from a much larger clone, so it may be a read error. The J gene is TRBJ2-7, the V gene TRBV2; possibly TRBD1 for D (6 bases). This CDR3 is built from 13 residues. CDR1 and CDR2 from the germline V gene are SNHLY and FYNNEI. For the CDR3, the DNA is TGTGCCACCTCCCGGGACACCGCCTACGGGCAGTACTTC. Protein sequence: CATSRDTAYGQYF.

The sample holds one count of this clonotype. Given a much more abundant clone one base away, this may be a read error. The V call is TRBV7-9, the J call TRBJ2-2, with D perhaps matching TRBD2 (5 bases). Germline CDR1 reads SEHNR; CDR2 reads FQNEAQ (reference sequence). The CDR3 is 13 amino acids. CDR3 region: CASSPIRTGELLF. CDR3 bases: TGTGCCAGCAGCCCAATCCGCACCGGGGAGCTGCTTTTT.

In its sample, this clonotype was seen many times. The rearrangement uses TRBV19 and TRBJ2-7, with TRBD1 matching over 11 bases. Losses at the gene ends were 6 bases for V and 0 bases for J; bases not matched to a gene: 7. The germline V gene encodes CDR1 LNHDA and CDR2 SQIVND (reference sequence). This CDR3 spans 16 amino acids. The CDR3 spells CASRATGTGGSYEQYF. CDR3 nucleotide sequence: TGTGCCAGTAGGGCAACGGGGACAGGGGGCTCCTACGAGCAGTACTTC.

The DNA for the CDR3 is TGTGCCAGCAGCTTGGCCGACAGGGGAAGGGGCTACACCTTC. Amino acid sequence: CASSLADRGRGYTF. The rearrangement uses TRBV7-9 and TRBJ1-2; 8 positions agree with TRBD1. With 3 bases clipped from V and 8 bases from J, the junction kept 8 bases outside the gene matches. CDR3 length: 14 residues. Germline lookup yields CDR1 SEHNR and CDR2 FQNEAQ (reference sequence).

V and J are TRBV4-2 and TRBJ2-1; no clear D gene. This CDR3 region has 17 residues. The germline gives CDR1 LGHNA, CDR2 YNFKEQ. Deletions cut 1 base from V and 4 bases from J, with 17 bases between. The CDR3 coding sequence is TGTGCCAGCAGCCAAGCCAACACAGTGGGGATTTACAATGAGCAGTTCTTC. Translated, it gives CASSQANTVGIYNEQFF.

This clonotype occurred a few times. The chain links TRBV20-1 to TRBJ2-1; TRBD2 matches 8 bases. Germline V gene data show CDR1 as DFQATT and CDR2 as SNEGSKA (reference sequence). J was trimmed by 0 bases and V by 4 bases; bases with no gene match: 8. The CDR3 is made up of 16 amino acids. In DNA, the CDR3 is TGCAGTGCTAACCGACCCAGCGGGAGCTCCTACAATGAGCAGTTCTTC. As protein: CSANRPSGSSYNEQFF.

This clonotype was detected many times. V and J are TRBV6-1 and TRBJ1-6; 7 nucleotides match TRBD1. V lost 7 bases to trimming and J lost 11 bases; unmatched junction nucleotides: 14. This CDR3 has 15 residues. The germline CDR1 and CDR2 sequences are MNHNS and SASEGT. As DNA, the CDR3 is TGTGCCAGCACCTGGGAGGGGGCAGGCGACGCACCCCTCCACTTT. Encoded protein: CASTWEGAGDAPLHF.

This clonotype showed up just a few times. The V call is TRBV25-1, the J call TRBJ2-5; TRBD1 matches at 8 bases. CDR3 length: 14 residues. Trimming removed 11 bases from V and 1 base from J; junction bases left unmatched: 9. Germline values: CDR1 MGHDK, CDR2 SYGVNS. The CDR3 loop is CAVSAGTGQETQYF. CDR3 sequence (DNA): TGTGCCGTGAGCGCCGGGACAGGCCAAGAGACCCAGTACTTC.

This clonotype has a handful of counts. V usage is TRBV30 and J usage is TRBJ1-1; D unclear. Germline V lookup: CDR1 GTSNPN, CDR2 SVGIG (reference sequence). The V gene lost 8 bases and the J gene lost 11 bases, with 18 bases spanning the gap. The CDR3 has 11 amino acids. The CDR3 protein is CAGGPSGMAFF. The CDR3, as DNA: TGTGCCGGTGGACCATCTGGAATGGCTTTCTTT.

This clonotype was seen ten or more times. The genes are TRBV12-3 or TRBV12-4 and TRBJ1-2; D unclear. This CDR3 has 13 amino acids. The ends were cut back, 0 bases at V and 7 bases at J, with 9 bases in the middle. In DNA form, the CDR3 reads TGTGCCAGCAGTTTAGCGGACTCTCGTGGCTACACCTTC. This codes for CASSLADSRGYTF.

The table lists this clonotype with a few counts. The rearrangement uses TRBV25-1 and TRBJ1-5, with 12 bases fitting TRBD1. CDR1 and CDR2 (germline): MGHDK, SYGVNS. V shed 6 bases, J shed 2 bases, and the junction held 8 bases outside the gene matches. This CDR3 region has 17 residues. The DNA of the CDR3 is TGTGCCAGCAGCCTCCCCGGGACAGGGGGCGGCAATCAGCCCCAGCATTTT. Its protein product is CASSLPGTGGGNQPQHF.